These 21 T cell receptor beta chains share one sample of origin, sequenced in a study of CXCR3-negative and CXCR3-positive naive CD8 T cells (dated by TCRdb to the late 2010s). Broader findings and caveats from the paper: TRB CDR3s from CXCR3-positive naive cells showed higher hydrophobicity (lower Kidera factor 4), lower energy, and higher strength and volume indices than CXCR3-negative naive cells.

Sequencing instrument: NextSeq 550. The Human TCR Profiling Kit (MiLaboratory) was used to prepare UMI-labeled 5' RACE TRB cDNA libraries. TCRdb reprocessed the reads and assigns one entry to each CDR3 protein sequence, leaving out DNA. The sample table records about 150,000 distinct CDR3 sequences. The ten most abundant clones make up less than 0.55% of the sample. Antigen specificity for these receptors is unknown. Sequenced: naive CXCR3+ CD8+ T cells from blood. The sample's cell subset or site, from its label and the paper: CD45RO-CCR7+CD27+CD95- naive CD8+ T cells expressing CXCR3 (TNR3+). The origin of the receptors is a human donor in good health. Some clones in this sample may be carry-over from other donors' samples.

This chain connects TRBV9 to TRBJ2-7; the D call from TCRdb, TRBD1, cannot be confirmed without DNA. CDR3 length: 16 amino acids. From germline, CDR1 is SGDLS and CDR2 YYNGEE. CDR3 loop: CASATPRDGGSYEQYF.

The V call is TRBV6-5, the J call TRBJ2-2; checking the TCRdb D call of TRBD1 is not possible without DNA. This CDR3 is 15 amino acids long. Germline assignment: CDR1 MNHEY and CDR2 SVGAGI. The CDR3 reads CASSPGTANTGELFF.

V usage is TRBV28 and J usage is TRBJ1-6. The germline CDR1 and CDR2 sequences are MDHEN and SYDVKM. The CDR3 length is 18 residues. This CDR3 reads CASSTSTGVWRSGSPLHF.

The chain joins TRBV20-1 to TRBJ2-7. The V gene's germline CDR1 is DFQATT and CDR2 SNEGSKA (reference sequence). The CDR3 runs to 13 residues. The CDR3 reads CSWRAENSYKQYF.

The chain combines TRBV4-3 with TRBJ2-2; lacking DNA, the TRBD1 call made by TCRdb goes unchecked. The germline V gene encodes CDR1 LGHNA and CDR2 YSLEER. The CDR3 loop spans 16 amino acids. The CDR3 loop reads CASSLGDEGSAGELFF.

This chain joins TRBV7-9 and TRBJ1-2; TCRdb outputs TRBD1, but without DNA this stays unchecked. The CDR3 length is 15 residues. Germline values: CDR1 SEHNR, CDR2 FQNEAQ (reference sequence). The CDR3 sequence is CASSHPGGQSYGYTF.

The V and J genes are TRBV7-2 and TRBJ1-6; TCRdb's D gene call, TRBD1, goes unchecked for lack of DNA. The germline gives CDR1 SGHTA, CDR2 FQGNSA. The CDR3 is 17 residues long. CDR3 protein: CASSFQGVGGIGSPLHF.

The chain has TRBV28 and TRBJ2-1; TCRdb names TRBD2, which stays unverified in the absence of DNA. This CDR3 region has 16 residues. CDR1 and CDR2 (germline): MDHEN, SYDVKM. The CDR3 sequence: CASSLLLAGDYNEQFF.

This chain joins TRBV28 and TRBJ2-1; TCRdb picks TRBD1, but there is no DNA to check that call. There are 18 residues in the CDR3. Germline lookup yields CDR1 MDHEN and CDR2 SYDVKM. CDR3 protein: CASTSLIDRGHRDNEQFF.

Here the CDR3 reads CSVAYRGMNTEAFF. The chain employs TRBV29-1 and TRBJ1-1; the D gene TCRdb calls, TRBD1, cannot be checked with no DNA. Germline V gives CDR1 SQVTM, CDR2 ANQGSEA. This CDR3 is 14 amino acids long.

The genes are TRBV7-9 and TRBJ2-1; TCRdb returns TRBD2, unconfirmable since there is no DNA. Germline V CDR1 and CDR2: SEHNR, FQNEAQ (reference sequence). This CDR3 spans 17 amino acids. The CDR3 loop is CASSSTRLVSPYNEQFF.

The gene calls are TRBV24-1 and TRBJ2-7; as DNA is missing, the TRBD1 call by TCRdb cannot be tested. CDR1 KGHDR and CDR2 SFDVKD come from the germline V gene. CDR3 length equals 15 residues. CDR3 sequence: CATSDLPGGRDEQYF.

The chain couples TRBV13 to TRBJ1-2; the TCRdb call, TRBD1, lacks DNA for checking. The V gene's germline CDR1 is PRHDT and CDR2 FYEKMQ (reference sequence). The CDR3 consists of 13 residues. CDR3 amino acids: CASSLSTGYGNTF.

V is TRBV20-1 and J is TRBJ1-3. Germline V gene data show CDR1 as DFQATT and CDR2 as SNEGSKA (reference sequence). The CDR3 runs to 14 residues. The CDR3 region is CSAPDGNSGNTIYF.

The rearrangement links TRBV7-3 to TRBJ1-2; checking the TCRdb D call of TRBD1 is not possible without DNA. The CDR3 runs to 15 residues. Germline CDR1 is SGHTA and CDR2 is FQGTGA. The CDR3 protein is CASSLTPGTGYGYTF.

The chain employs TRBV6-2 or TRBV6-3 and TRBJ2-1. Germline V gene sequence: CDR1 MNHEY, CDR2 SVGEGT. The CDR3 runs 14 residues. The chain's CDR3 is CASSYSDGFNEQFF.

The genes are TRBV28 and TRBJ2-7. CDR1 is MDHEN and CDR2 is SYDVKM in the germline V gene. The CDR3 extends over 12 amino acids. This CDR3 is CASSHNPYEQYF.

The chain joins TRBV4-3 to TRBJ1-2. The CDR3 has 15 residues. Germline CDR1 LGHNA, CDR2 YSLEER. CDR3: CASRQDYRVYYGYTF.

The CDR3 region is CASSFLLQPQHF. V gene TRBV12-3 or TRBV12-4 combines with J gene TRBJ1-5. The CDR3 spans 12 residues.

The chain links TRBV5-1 to TRBJ2-3; TCRdb returns TRBD1, unconfirmable since there is no DNA. Germline CDR1 is SGHRS and CDR2 is YFSETQ. CDR3 length equals 15 residues. CDR3 amino acids: CASSSGQGSTDTKYF.

The rearrangement joins TRBV2 to TRBJ2-1; TCRdb selects TRBD2, and the lack of DNA leaves this call unchecked. The CDR3 covers 15 residues. Germline lookup yields CDR1 SNHLY and CDR2 FYNNEI. CDR3 sequence reads: CASSGSSGGFNEQFF.